This TCR beta chain was sequenced during a study of blood T cell repertoires in COVID-19. During active infection, Seattle patients enrolled and were then monitored through disease. V lost 0 bases and J lost 2; bases outside the gene matches: 6. Germline assignment: CDR1 SGHTS and CDR2 YDEGEE. CDR3 length: 16 residues. As originally analysed: Estimated nucleated cell counts came from reference gene primer amplification. Measured with immunoSEQ multiplex PCR; TCRdb has only the in-frame clones, and not every one. Clone size and V and J calls were adopted from that table, with D and trimming inferred from the DNA. The sample has about 480,000 clones; approximately 92% are singletons.

This clonotype was sampled from a young man with COVID-19, enrolled during active disease. The chain couples TRBV5-8 to TRBJ2-3; 7 positions agree with TRBD1. The sample comprised peripheral blood. CDR3 sequence reads: CASSLGRQGVTDTQYF. CDR3 in DNA: TGTGCCAGCAGCTTGGGACGACAGGGAGTCACAGATACGCAGTATTTT. Looking up the rest from reference TRBV5-8 and TRBJ2-3 gives the full variable domain: EAGVTQSPTHLIKTRGQQATLRCSPISGHTSVYWYQQALGLGLQFLLWYDEGEERNRGNFPPRFSGRQFPNYSSELNVNALELEDSALYLCASSLGRQGVTDTQYFGPGTRLTVL.